The present T cell receptor beta chain was sequenced within a study of cytomegalovirus exposure and HLA in healthy donors (dated by TCRdb to 2016 to 2017). About the study as a whole: An earlier analysis of 587 of the donors reported 276 Gb of sequence data and roughly 120 million unique TCR beta sequences obtained from about 179 million T cells. Among the approximately 420 genotyped donors, approximately 76% belonged to the genetic ancestry cluster associated with self-reported Caucasian donors. Because of strong linkage in the cohort, roughly five DR-DQ haplotypes were treated as single units for association and clustering. High-throughput TCR immunosequencing, statistical association of individual TCRs with disease status, and machine learning were combined to predict cytomegalovirus infection status. Rather than using new phenotypic data, the later analysis identified candidate immune exposures from TCR beta sequences and from how often those sequences occurred across donors. In an earlier analysis of roughly 540 of the donors, high-throughput TCR beta sequencing was used to judge whether each TCR beta V gene segment behaved as functional or pseudogenic. An early release that covered about 600 HLA-typed donors contained around 300 gigabases of sequencing data and tens of millions of unique TCR sequences. All discovery cohort repertoires had been generated on a single sequencing platform. A separate validation cohort of roughly 130 different subjects was used in addition to the approximately 610-subject first cohort. The number of typed donors differed by locus: about 620-630 for A, B, C, DRB1 and DQB1; 500 to 550 for DQA1; around 610 for DPA1; and around 450 for DPB1. Donor age, sex, ethnicity and CMV serostatus were compiled together with the repertoire data. Among a few hundred genotyped donors of the cohort, an average of about 240,000 unique TCR beta nucleotide sequences were sequenced per donor, roughly 20% of them non-productive. To study patterns of TCR occurrence, a later analysis re-analyzed previously published TCR beta repertoires from 666 donors and added high-resolution HLA genotyping. A later genetic analysis took genome-wide SNP genotypes for about 55% of the roughly 670 donors and used that subset as a discovery cohort. Class I and class II HLA loci were covered by the typing at four-digit resolution. The study profiled the T cell repertoires of around 700 subjects by immunosequencing and related them to cytomegalovirus serostatus. The study aimed to test whether cataloging public T cell receptors could reveal signatures of past pathogen exposure.

Comments on this clone: The antigen this receptor binds is unknown. Qualities for individual bases were not recorded, and no much larger clone is one base off.

The cohort comprised some 680 healthy bone marrow donors. At the time of sampling, every cohort member was nominally healthy, though immune exposures that went unrecorded were likely present. The donor was CMV seropositive and was included in the group of some 290 seropositive cohort members. Every donor gave a peripheral blood sample, and the peripheral blood mononuclear cells from that sample were used for TCR beta sequencing. Genomic DNA was extracted from the blood cell samples with the Qiagen DNeasy Blood Extraction Kit. Library creation used the immunoSEQ multiplex PCR assay. A mixture of 60 forward primers for TCR Vbeta segments and 13 reverse primers for TCR Jbeta segments was used in the multiplex PCR. Amplification of the CDR3 region of rearranged TCR beta genes was performed with a multiplex PCR assay on genomic DNA. Amplified TCR beta libraries were sequenced as 87-base-pair reads on the Illumina HiSeq System. The authors processed their data as follows. A later analysis tallied 80 million to 95 million unique TCR beta chains across the 660 or so repertoires, and about 10 million of those chains were shared by two or more donors. Raw reads were error-corrected and collapsed into unique sequences by a nearest-neighbor algorithm in which closely related sequences were merged to remove PCR and sequencing errors. V, D and J gene segments were assigned by aligning CDR3 sequences to IMGT reference sequences. Each retained sequence needed at least a six-nucleotide match to both a V gene segment and a J gene segment. Rearrangements were classified as productive when the CDR3 lacked stop codons and remained in frame with V and J, and all other rearrangements were classified as non-productive. CDR3 was defined by IMGT convention, running from the second conserved V-encoded cysteine to the conserved J-encoded phenylalanine. The earlier analysis of about 590 of the donors excluded sequences that lacked an unambiguous match to a single V gene segment. In an earlier analysis of several hundred of the donors, V segments were called functional above 56.7% productive rearrangements and were called segregating when the between-donor standard deviation exceeded 5%. A statistical classification framework was built to diagnose cytomegalovirus status from the catalog of TCR beta chain sequences. A later analysis assigned V and J genes by comparing TCR nucleotide sequences with IMGT/GENE-DB human TR gene sequences. The TCRdist pipeline was used in a later analysis to assign CDR3 sequences and most-parsimonious VDJ recombination scenarios. A later analysis defined each TCR beta chain by its CDR3 amino acid sequence plus V-gene family, and excluded reads lacking a unique V-gene family. To address suspected cross-contamination and a sequencing artifact, a later analysis removed 450 to 700 highly shared, low-generation-probability nucleotide sequences. In a later analysis, a clonal expansion index for each public chain was calculated from normalized within-repertoire ranks of inferred template counts. In a later analysis, generation probabilities were computed using a VDJ recombination model fitted to out-of-frame rearrangements, and the results were checked against IGoR. Hypergeometric tests were used in a later analysis to score TCR-TCR, TCR-HLA and TCR-CMV co-occurrence, with a repertoire-size bias correction applied to the TCR pairs. False discovery rates were estimated in a later analysis by permuting HLA or CMV assignments 20 times. In a later analysis, co-occurring TCRs were grouped using DBSCAN, with TCRdist sequence similarity added in when clustering inside HLA-allele-positive subsets. For co-occurrence clustering, repertoires with fewer than 30,000 or more than 120,000 public chains were excluded, along with five repertoires with anomalous nucleotide sharing. Drawn from immuneACCESS, this table holds only the in-frame rearrangements with V and J called that TCRdb kept. Clones are partly lost; checked studies trace under half to an unresolved V gene and leave the rest unexplained. The DNA gave D and trimming, while V, J and clone size come from that table. The sample table shows almost 70,000 clones, and roughly 70% are seen once. Jointly, the top ten make up around 15% of the sample.

For CDR1 and CDR2, the germline V gene (reference sequence) lists LNHDA and SQIVND. The CDR3 starts with the cysteine, ends with the phenylalanine, and has 17 residues. The only DNA kept is the CDR3, 51 bases in frame from the first base. Relative to germline, V is missing 3 bases and J is missing 5 bases, with 6 bases of the junction outside any gene match. The investigation overall reported the following: Some IMGT-functional V segments, including TRBV6-2 and TRBV6-3, could not be distinguished by the 87-base-pair reads and were therefore excluded. A later genetic analysis associated a missense DCLRE1C variant with V-gene and J-gene trimming of TCR beta chains, and an independent cohort replicated the association. The only immune exposure information available for the cohort was CMV serostatus. Linkage disequilibrium might explain the correlated functional status among segregating V segments, but an unknown experimental factor could not be excluded. Because counts were too low, roughly 17 rarely observed V segments, including chromosome 9 orphons, were left out of the earlier analysis of 587 of the donors. While some public TCRs were present in many individuals, most TCR sequences turned up only very rarely across donors. A cluster of highly shared sequence variants was judged likely to be a technical artifact of the sequencing pipeline. A later analysis reported that several top co-occurrence clusters appeared linked to parvovirus B19, influenza, CMV and Epstein-Barr virus. In a later genetic analysis, fewer N-insertions in productive TCRs were reported among donors in an Asian-associated ancestry cluster than the approximately 670-donor mean. The authors suggested that the approach could potentially be extended to other disease states and immunological phenotypes. Strong co-occurrence of HLA alleles, especially DR and DQ, made assigning TCR associations to individual alleles difficult. The classifier was reported to diagnose cytomegalovirus status with high specificity and sensitivity in both the original and validation cohorts. In vitro tests confirmed that three of the cytomegalovirus-associated TCR beta chains recognize cytomegalovirus antigens. Sequencing depth was assumed to be roughly uniform across donors in the presence/absence analyses, though that assumption may not hold. Compared with equally common non-associated chains, HLA-associated TCR beta chains in a later analysis were more clonally expanded and had lower generation probabilities. In a later analysis, the rate of TCR association differed among HLA loci, with DRB1 alleles having the most associated TCRs and HLA-C alleles having the fewest. According to a later analysis, most CMV-associated TCR beta chains appeared to be HLA-restricted, and the HLA associations seemed to be driven largely by CMV exposure. The study gave a list of about 160 TCR beta chains associated with cytomegalovirus. A further reported finding was that TCR beta sequences accurately predicted the HLA-A and HLA-B alleles for most subjects in the first cohort. Only TCR beta chains were sequenced in this cohort, and the absence of alpha or paired-chain data limited detectable features. In an earlier analysis of fewer than 750 of the donors, most TCR beta V segments were observed in productive rearrangements about 87% or about 30% of the time, broadly matching IMGT annotations. HLA typing was unavailable for some donors at each locus, so association tests used only the typed subset. At a false discovery rate of 0.05, a later analysis linked some 18,000 TCR beta sequences to specific HLA alleles.

The sequence was obtained from a male donor in good health and CMV-seropositive. Sequencing was performed on PBMCs. The chain was built from TRBV19 and TRBJ2-2, with 13 central nucleotides matching TRBD2. CDR3 reads: CASSIYGTSGATGELFF. The sequence in DNA is TGTGCCAGTAGTATTTACGGGACTAGCGGGGCGACCGGGGAGCTGTTTTTT.